These 9 T cell receptor beta chains were all obtained from the same sample, sequenced in a study of blood T cell repertoires in COVID-19. Generated by immunoSEQ multiplex PCR, the TCRdb table keeps only in-frame clones and is missing some. This sample has roughly 120,000 clones, with approximately 84% found just once. Material for sequencing was peripheral blood. These receptor sequences come from a man in his 70s with acute or convalescent COVID-19.

The V gene is TRBV14, the J gene TRBJ2-7; tentatively, D is TRBD1 (5 bases). CDR3 size: 15 residues. CDR1 is SGHDN, CDR2 FVKESK, per germline. Trimming left V 1 base short and J 4 bases short, with 14 bases between. DNA of the CDR3: TGTGCCAGCAGCCAAGTCTGGGGCCCCGAATACGAGCAGTACTTC. Its translation is CASSQVWGPEYEQYF.

This rearrangement joins TRBV2 to TRBJ1-2, with D possibly being TRBD1 (6 bases). The germline V and J ends were trimmed by 4 bases and 5 bases, with 11 bases remaining between them. This CDR3 spans 13 amino acids. The V gene's germline CDR1 is SNHLY and CDR2 FYNNEI. CDR3 region: CASSAGTHYGYTF. The CDR3 nucleotides are TGTGCCAGCAGTGCCGGGACACATTATGGCTACACCTTC.

The chain joins TRBV5-1 to TRBJ1-1, with a tentative D call TRBD1 (6 bases). Germline CDR1 and CDR2: SGHRS and YFSETQ. The CDR3 runs to 18 residues. Trimming removed 4 bases from V and 2 bases from J, with 24 bases in between. The CDR3 nucleotides are TGCGCCAGCAGCGGGACCACAGGGTTCGAGGGGACAAACACTGAAGCTTTCTTT. Amino acids: CASSGTTGFEGTNTEAFF.

The chain combines TRBV11-3 with TRBJ2-1, with 7 bases identical to TRBD2. The germline V gene encodes CDR1 SGHNT and CDR2 YENEEA. V was pared by 2 bases and J by 5 bases, with 6 bases of the junction left unmatched. This CDR3 has 15 amino acids. CDR3 DNA sequence: TGTGCCAGCAGCTTATGGAGCGGGGTGAACAATGAGCAGTTCTTC. Amino acid sequence: CASSLWSGVNNEQFF.

This chain joins TRBV6-2 or TRBV6-3 and TRBJ2-7; 11 positions match TRBD1. Germline V gene data show CDR1 as MNHEY and CDR2 as SVGEGT. Germline trimming cut 2 bases from V and 5 bases from J; bases unmatched to any gene: 5. The CDR3 runs to 15 residues. The CDR3 loop is CASSYGQGATHEQYF. The CDR3 DNA is TGTGCCAGCAGTTACGGACAGGGGGCAACTCACGAGCAGTACTTC.

The chain employs TRBV29-1 and TRBJ2-5; TRBD1 agrees at 7 bases. This CDR3 is built from 13 residues. Germline assignment: CDR1 SQVTM and CDR2 ANQGSEA. V lost 5 bases to trimming and J lost 5 bases; unmatched junction nucleotides: 8. The CDR3 is CSVQQGQGETQYF. CDR3 coding DNA: TGCAGCGTTCAACAGGGGCAGGGGGAGACCCAGTACTTC.

The chain has TRBV5-1 and TRBJ2-2, with TRBD2 as a possible D gene (5 bases). Germline V lookup: CDR1 SGHRS, CDR2 YFSETQ. V lost 1 base to trimming and J lost 6 bases, with 7 bases between them. This CDR3 is built from 13 residues. The chain's CDR3 is CASSLSGSGELFF. The CDR3 bases are TGCGCCAGCAGCTTGTCGGGGTCCGGGGAGCTGTTTTTT. Full variable domain (missing parts from reference TRBV5-1 and TRBJ2-2): KAGVTQTPRYLIKTRGQQVTLSCSPISGHRSVSWYQQTPGQGLQFLFEYFSETQRNKGNFPGRFSGRQFSNSRSEMNVSTLELGDSALYLCASSLSGSGELFFGEGSRLTVL.

The CDR3 DNA is TGTGCCAGCAGTTCCTTACCTAGCGGGGTCCAAGAGACCCAGTACTTC. Translation gives CASSSLPSGVQETQYF. The V and J genes are TRBV6-5 and TRBJ2-5; 9 bases align to TRBD2. Germline CDR1 reads MNHEY; CDR2 reads SVGAGI. The CDR3 totals 16 residues. Germline trimming cut 4 bases from V and 1 base from J; bases unmatched to any gene: 7.

This chain connects TRBV29-1 to TRBJ2-5; 12 nucleotides align to TRBD2. This CDR3 has 14 residues. The V gene end was trimmed by 5 bases and the J gene end by 6 bases; junction bases not matched to a gene: 7. CDR1 and CDR2 (germline): SQVTM, ANQGSEA. CDR3 sequence (DNA): TGCAGCGTTAACCCCTGGACTAGCGGGAAGACCCAGTACTTC. Residues: CSVNPWTSGKTQYF. The whole variable domain, remainder taken from reference TRBV29-1 and TRBJ2-5, is SAVISQKPSRDICQRGTSLTIQCQVDSQVTMMFWYRQQPGQSLTLIATANQGSEATYESGFVIDKFPISRPNLTFSTLTVSNMSPEDSSIYLCSVNPWTSGKTQYFGPGTRLLVL.